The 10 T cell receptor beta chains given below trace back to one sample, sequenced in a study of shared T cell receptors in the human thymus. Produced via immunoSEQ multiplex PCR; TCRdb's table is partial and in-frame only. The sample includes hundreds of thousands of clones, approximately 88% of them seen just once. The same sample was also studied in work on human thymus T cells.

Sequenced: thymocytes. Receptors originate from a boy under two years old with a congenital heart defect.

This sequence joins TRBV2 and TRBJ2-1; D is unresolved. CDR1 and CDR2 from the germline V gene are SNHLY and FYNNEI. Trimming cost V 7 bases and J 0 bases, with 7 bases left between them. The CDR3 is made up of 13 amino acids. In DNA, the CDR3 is TGTGCCAGCACGACGGGCTCCTACAATGAGCAGTTCTTC. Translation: CASTTGSYNEQFF.

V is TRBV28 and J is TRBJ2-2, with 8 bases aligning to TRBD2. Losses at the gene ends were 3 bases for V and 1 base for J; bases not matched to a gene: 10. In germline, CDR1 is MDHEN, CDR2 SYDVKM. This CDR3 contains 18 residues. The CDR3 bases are TGTGCCAGCAGTTTCCGGGGGGGAGGGACATTGAACACCGGGGAGCTGTTTTTT. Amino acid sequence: CASSFRGGGTLNTGELFF.

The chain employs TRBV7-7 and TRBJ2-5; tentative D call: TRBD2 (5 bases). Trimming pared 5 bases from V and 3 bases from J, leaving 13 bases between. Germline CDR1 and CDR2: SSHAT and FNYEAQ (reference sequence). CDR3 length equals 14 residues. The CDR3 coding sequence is TGTGCCAGCAGCGCCCGGGCGACTAAAGAGACCCAGTACTTC. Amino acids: CASSARATKETQYF.

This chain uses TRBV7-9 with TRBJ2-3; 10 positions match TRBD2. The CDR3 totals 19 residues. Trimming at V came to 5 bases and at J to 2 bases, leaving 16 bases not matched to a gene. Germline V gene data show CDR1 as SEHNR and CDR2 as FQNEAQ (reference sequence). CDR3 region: CASSPLLPGLANSTDTQYF. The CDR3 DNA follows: TGTGCCAGCAGCCCGCTCCTTCCGGGACTAGCGAACTCCACAGATACGCAGTATTTT.

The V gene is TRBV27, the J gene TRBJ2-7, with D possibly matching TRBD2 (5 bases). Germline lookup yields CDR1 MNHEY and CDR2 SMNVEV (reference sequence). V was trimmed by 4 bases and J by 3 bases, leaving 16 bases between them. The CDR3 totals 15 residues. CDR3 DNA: TGTGCCAGCAGTTCCACCGGAGGACCGTACTACGAGCAGTACTTC. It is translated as CASSSTGGPYYEQYF.

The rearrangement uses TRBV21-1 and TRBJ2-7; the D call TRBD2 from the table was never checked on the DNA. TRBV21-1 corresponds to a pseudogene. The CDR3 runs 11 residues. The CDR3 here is CASSKVTKRHF. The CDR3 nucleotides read TGTGCCAGCAGCAAAGTGACCAAGCGGCACTTC.

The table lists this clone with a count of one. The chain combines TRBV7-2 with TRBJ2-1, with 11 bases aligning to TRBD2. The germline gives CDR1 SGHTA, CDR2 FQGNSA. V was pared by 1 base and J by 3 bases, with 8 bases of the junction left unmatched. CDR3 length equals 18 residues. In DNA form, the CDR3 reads TGTGCCAGCAGCTTAGATCGGCTAGCGGGGGGCCTCTACAATGAGCAGTTCTTC. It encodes CASSLDRLAGGLYNEQFF.

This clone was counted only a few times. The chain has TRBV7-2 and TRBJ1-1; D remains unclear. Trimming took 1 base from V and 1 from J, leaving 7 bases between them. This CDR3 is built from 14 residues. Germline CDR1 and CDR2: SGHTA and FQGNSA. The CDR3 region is CASSLGPENTEAFF. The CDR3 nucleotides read TGTGCCAGCAGCTTAGGGCCAGAGAACACTGAAGCTTTCTTT.

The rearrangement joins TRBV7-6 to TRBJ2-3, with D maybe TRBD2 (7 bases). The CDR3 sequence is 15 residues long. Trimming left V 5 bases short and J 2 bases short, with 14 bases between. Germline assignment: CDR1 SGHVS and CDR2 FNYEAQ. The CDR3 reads CASSGGDTYTDTQYF. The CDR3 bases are TGTGCCAGCAGCGGGGGGGACACATACACAGATACGCAGTATTTT.

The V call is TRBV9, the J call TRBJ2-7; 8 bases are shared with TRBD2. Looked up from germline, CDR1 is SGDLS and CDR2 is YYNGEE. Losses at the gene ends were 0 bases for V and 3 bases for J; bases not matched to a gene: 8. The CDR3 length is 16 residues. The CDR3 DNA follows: TGTGCCAGCAGCGTAGAACCAAGCGGGAGAATCTACGAGCAGTACTTC. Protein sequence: CASSVEPSGRIYEQYF.